A single TCR beta chain is shown here with its context. The sample originates from a study of CD8+ T cells in alopecia areata. Following extraction, RNA underwent reverse transcription to cDNA, which served as the sequencing template. The assay was immunoSEQ multiplex PCR, and TCRdb's table has in-frame clones only and misses some. The sample contains fewer than 150,000 clones, roughly 61% of which appear only once. Germline CDR1 reads MGHRA; CDR2 reads YSYEKL. V lost 0 bases, J lost 2 bases, and 6 bases stayed unmatched. The CDR3 totals 17 residues. This clonotype originated in a human donor with alopecia areata. The chain recombines TRBV4-1 with TRBJ2-5; 10 bases align to TRBD2. The sequencing here drew on CD4+ T cells sorted from blood, taken at week 0. This CDR3 is CASSQDFPGLAQETQYF. CDR3 DNA sequence: TGCGCCAGCAGCCAAGATTTCCCGGGACTAGCGCAAGAGACCCAGTACTTC.